Listed below are T cell receptor beta chains from one sample, sequenced in a study of T cell responses to AZD1222 COVID-19 vaccine. Sequenced by immunoSEQ multiplex PCR; TCRdb stores in-frame clones only, minus some. Of about 130,000 clones listed, about 85% were seen once; the top ten hold approximately 4.4%. The input for sequencing was peripheral blood, taken 28 days after the second AZD1222 dose. The source is an adult who received the AZD1222 COVID-19 vaccine. The CDR3 runs from the conserved cysteine through the conserved F or W. The order of the fields is V gene, J gene, D gene, clone size, CDR3 DNA, CDR3 protein. The D gene is left open where the match is weak. Size is omitted from some rows. Given values are once, few, many or a class for expanded clones.

v_call: TRBV7-8; j_call: TRBJ2-2; d_call: .; clone_size: .; cdr3_nt: TGTGCCAGCAGCTCGTCTCTTTGGGCGGGGATTACCGGGGAGCTGTTTTTT; cdr3_aa: CASSSSLWAGITGELFF
v_call: TRBV5-1; j_call: TRBJ1-2; d_call: .; clone_size: .; cdr3_nt: TGCGCCAGCAGACCGGGGGTGTCTGGGGGCTACACCTTC; cdr3_aa: CASRPGVSGGYTF
v_call: TRBV5-1; j_call: TRBJ1-3; d_call: .; clone_size: .; cdr3_nt: TGCGCCAGCAGCCCAAACGGGGGGACCTCTGGAAACACCATATATTTT; cdr3_aa: CASSPNGGTSGNTIYF
v_call: TRBV29-1; j_call: TRBJ2-5; d_call: TRBD1; clone_size: .; cdr3_nt: TGCAGCGTTGCAAGACAGGGGCCAGGGGAGACCCAGTACTTC; cdr3_aa: CSVARQGPGETQYF
v_call: TRBV9; j_call: TRBJ2-3; d_call: .; clone_size: .; cdr3_nt: TGTGCCAGCAGCGTAGAGGCCGGCGGGCTCACAGATACGCAGTATTTT; cdr3_aa: CASSVEAGGLTDTQYF
v_call: TRBV4-3; j_call: TRBJ1-2; d_call: .; clone_size: .; cdr3_nt: TGCGCCAGCAGCCAAGATTGGGTGGTGGATGGCTACACCTTC; cdr3_aa: CASSQDWVVDGYTF
v_call: TRBV5-8; j_call: TRBJ2-2; d_call: TRBD2; clone_size: .; cdr3_nt: TGTGCCAGGACAATAGCGGGGGCCGTTAGCACCGGGGAGCTGTTTTTT; cdr3_aa: CARTIAGAVSTGELFF
v_call: TRBV7-3; j_call: TRBJ1-1; d_call: .; clone_size: .; cdr3_nt: TGTGCCAGCAGCCCGACGGCGAACACTGAAGCTTTCTTT; cdr3_aa: CASSPTANTEAFF
v_call: TRBV19; j_call: TRBJ2-1; d_call: .; clone_size: .; cdr3_nt: TGTGCCAGTAGTATGGCAGGAACCTATCGCTTCTACAATGAGCAGTTCTTC; cdr3_aa: CASSMAGTYRFYNEQFF
v_call: TRBV24-1; j_call: TRBJ1-5; d_call: .; clone_size: .; cdr3_nt: TGTGCCACCAGTGATTTTCCCCCGGGTGTGGGGCCCCAGCATTTT; cdr3_aa: CATSDFPPGVGPQHF
v_call: TRBV7-2; j_call: TRBJ2-5; d_call: .; clone_size: once; cdr3_nt: TGTGCCAGCAGCTTCCAGCGGCAAGAGACCCAGTACTTC; cdr3_aa: CASSFQRQETQYF
v_call: TRBV6-5; j_call: TRBJ1-6; d_call: .; clone_size: .; cdr3_nt: TGTGCCAGCAGACGATCGACAGAATCACCCCTCCACTTT; cdr3_aa: CASRRSTESPLHF
v_call: TRBV7-9; j_call: TRBJ1-3; d_call: TRBD1; clone_size: .; cdr3_nt: TGTGCCAGCAGCTTGGGACAGTCTGGAAACACCATATATTTT; cdr3_aa: CASSLGQSGNTIYF
v_call: TRBV7-6; j_call: TRBJ2-2; d_call: .; clone_size: once; cdr3_nt: TGTGCCAGCAGCCGACAGCGGTTCGCGAACACCGGGGAGCTGTTTTTT; cdr3_aa: CASSRQRFANTGELFF
v_call: TRBV7-2; j_call: TRBJ2-1; d_call: TRBD2; clone_size: .; cdr3_nt: TGTGCCAGCAGCTTAGCGGCTAGCGGACCCCCCTACAATGAGCAGTTCTTC; cdr3_aa: CASSLAASGPPYNEQFF
v_call: TRBV19; j_call: TRBJ1-6; d_call: .; clone_size: .; cdr3_nt: TGTGCCAGTAGTAGAAGATCAGGGTCCAATTCACCCCTCCACTTT; cdr3_aa: CASSRRSGSNSPLHF
v_call: TRBV5-1; j_call: TRBJ1-2; d_call: TRBD1; clone_size: .; cdr3_nt: TGCGCCAGCAGCTTTATCCAGGGGGCGGAGGGCTACACCTTC; cdr3_aa: CASSFIQGAEGYTF
v_call: TRBV27; j_call: TRBJ1-1; d_call: .; clone_size: .; cdr3_nt: TGTGCCAGCAGTTTATCAGGGTCGACAAGGGGAGGGTTGGACACTGAAGCTTTCTTT; cdr3_aa: CASSLSGSTRGGLDTEAFF
v_call: TRBV2; j_call: TRBJ2-2; d_call: .; clone_size: .; cdr3_nt: TGTGCCAGAGTTCCGAAGGATAGGGGGAGCACCGGGGAGCTGTTTTTT; cdr3_aa: CARVPKDRGSTGELFF
v_call: TRBV6-5; j_call: TRBJ2-7; d_call: TRBD1; clone_size: .; cdr3_nt: TGTGCCAGCAGCAGACAGGGCTACGAGCAGTACTTC; cdr3_aa: CASSRQGYEQYF
v_call: TRBV28; j_call: TRBJ1-2; d_call: TRBD1; clone_size: .; cdr3_nt: TGTGCCAGCAGTGCCATCCGACAGGGGAGCTACACCTTC; cdr3_aa: CASSAIRQGSYTF
v_call: TRBV5-1; j_call: TRBJ1-4; d_call: .; clone_size: .; cdr3_nt: TGCGCCAGCAGCTTCGAGGGGTCTACTAATGAAAAACTGTTTTTT; cdr3_aa: CASSFEGSTNEKLFF
v_call: TRBV12-3/TRBV12-4; j_call: TRBJ1-1; d_call: .; clone_size: .; cdr3_nt: TGTGCCAGCATCCTGACATATAACACTGAAGCTTTCTTT; cdr3_aa: CASILTYNTEAFF
v_call: TRBV6-1; j_call: TRBJ1-5; d_call: .; clone_size: .; cdr3_nt: TGTGCCAGCAGTGAGGGTTCATGGAGGGTAGAATCGATTGGTCAGCCCCAGCATTTT; cdr3_aa: CASSEGSWRVESIGQPQHF
v_call: TRBV30; j_call: TRBJ1-1; d_call: .; clone_size: once; cdr3_nt: TGTGCCTGGGAGACAAGGGGCACTGAAGCTTTCTTT; cdr3_aa: CAWETRGTEAFF
v_call: TRBV3-1/TRBV3-2; j_call: TRBJ2-1; d_call: .; clone_size: few; cdr3_nt: TGTGCCAGCAGCCAAGGAGGGCTAGGGGGTGAGCAGTTCTTC; cdr3_aa: CASSQGGLGGEQFF
v_call: TRBV5-6; j_call: TRBJ2-1; d_call: .; clone_size: .; cdr3_nt: TGTGCCAGCAGCTTAGCCTTGATTAATGAGCAGTTCTTC; cdr3_aa: CASSLALINEQFF
v_call: TRBV2; j_call: TRBJ1-5; d_call: .; clone_size: .; cdr3_nt: TGTGCCAGCAGGCGGGGAGGGGTTGACAATCAGCCCCAGCATTTT; cdr3_aa: CASRRGGVDNQPQHF
v_call: TRBV5-4; j_call: TRBJ1-1; d_call: .; clone_size: .; cdr3_nt: TGTGCCAGCAGCGGACAGACATCTGGCACTGAAGCTTTCTTT; cdr3_aa: CASSGQTSGTEAFF
v_call: TRBV25-1; j_call: TRBJ2-2; d_call: .; clone_size: .; cdr3_nt: TGTGCCAGCAGCGTGGCGATGGACACCGGGGAGCTGTTTTTT; cdr3_aa: CASSVAMDTGELFF
v_call: TRBV12-3/TRBV12-4; j_call: TRBJ1-1; d_call: .; clone_size: .; cdr3_nt: TGTGCCAGCTCGGAGAGGGGGAACACTGAAGCTTTCTTT; cdr3_aa: CASSERGNTEAFF
v_call: TRBV29-1; j_call: TRBJ1-5; d_call: .; clone_size: .; cdr3_nt: TGCAGCGTTGGAGCAAATCAGCCCCAGCATTTT; cdr3_aa: CSVGANQPQHF
v_call: TRBV6-5; j_call: TRBJ2-6; d_call: TRBD1; clone_size: .; cdr3_nt: TGTGCCAGCAGGGACAGGGCTGGGGCCAACGTCCTGACTTTC; cdr3_aa: CASRDRAGANVLTF
v_call: TRBV11-3; j_call: TRBJ2-4; d_call: .; clone_size: .; cdr3_nt: TGTGCCAGCAGCTTAGGGCAGGGGGGCCGGGACATTCAGTACTTC; cdr3_aa: CASSLGQGGRDIQYF
v_call: TRBV3-1/TRBV3-2; j_call: TRBJ2-1; d_call: .; clone_size: once; cdr3_nt: TGTGCCAGCAGCCCCGCGTCCAGCTCCTACAATGAGCAGTTCTTC; cdr3_aa: CASSPASSSYNEQFF
v_call: TRBV27; j_call: TRBJ2-1; d_call: TRBD2; clone_size: .; cdr3_nt: TGTGCCAGCTCCTTAGTGGGGCGGGGGGCAAGGTACAATGAGCAGTTCTTC; cdr3_aa: CASSLVGRGARYNEQFF
v_call: TRBV15; j_call: TRBJ2-7; d_call: TRBD1; clone_size: many; cdr3_nt: TGTGCCACCAGCAGAAGGTTTCGCTATGGGGACAGGGTATTCTACGAGCAGTACTTC; cdr3_aa: CATSRRFRYGDRVFYEQYF
v_call: TRBV10-3; j_call: TRBJ2-7; d_call: .; clone_size: .; cdr3_nt: TGTGCCATCAGTGGGGGGACGGACTACGAGCAGTACTTC; cdr3_aa: CAISGGTDYEQYF
v_call: TRBV6-5; j_call: TRBJ1-1; d_call: .; clone_size: .; cdr3_nt: TGTGCCAGCAGTTTCAACGGGGCAACTGAAGCTTTCTTT; cdr3_aa: CASSFNGATEAFF
v_call: TRBV7-9; j_call: TRBJ1-5; d_call: .; clone_size: .; cdr3_nt: TGTGCCAGCAGCTTAGCGCTGGATCAGCCCCAGCATTTT; cdr3_aa: CASSLALDQPQHF
v_call: TRBV6-5; j_call: TRBJ1-2; d_call: TRBD1; clone_size: .; cdr3_nt: TGTGCCAGCAGAGACGGACAGGGACGACCATATGGCTACACCTTC; cdr3_aa: CASRDGQGRPYGYTF
v_call: TRBV7-2; j_call: TRBJ1-4; d_call: .; clone_size: .; cdr3_nt: TGTGCCAGCAGCTCGGGCGGGGGGGTGTATGAAAAACTGTTTTTT; cdr3_aa: CASSSGGGVYEKLFF
v_call: TRBV7-9; j_call: TRBJ1-2; d_call: TRBD1; clone_size: few; cdr3_nt: TGTGCCAGCAGCTTAGACCCGGGACAGGCGACTGGCTACACCTTC; cdr3_aa: CASSLDPGQATGYTF
v_call: TRBV7-7; j_call: TRBJ2-3; d_call: .; clone_size: .; cdr3_nt: TGTGCCAGCAGCTTAGCGTGGGGGGACGGTATGGATACGCAGTATTTT; cdr3_aa: CASSLAWGDGMDTQYF
v_call: TRBV19; j_call: TRBJ1-1; d_call: .; clone_size: .; cdr3_nt: TGTGCCAGTAGTATAGAGCAGGGGCCTGAAGCTTTCTTT; cdr3_aa: CASSIEQGPEAFF